This TCR beta chain was found in a study of T-cell reconstitution after alpha-beta-depleted transplantation in children. This clonotype was counted many times. V gave up 6 bases and J gave up 0 bases, with 6 bases separating them. The germline CDR1 and CDR2 sequences are SNHLY and FYNNEI. This CDR3 has 12 residues. The TCRbeta library was prepared with unique molecular identifiers. TCRdb called the PCR reads again in MiXCR, with one record for every CDR3 protein. Of around 370,000 distinct CDR3 sequences in the sample, over 9% were seen once. This chain links TRBV2 with TRBJ2-7, with D unresolved. Sequences were derived from PBMCs from the stem cell graft donor, sampled from the stem cell graft. The TCR was taken from a human donor who donated a stem cell graft to a child with acute lymphoblastic leukemia. CDR3 nucleotides: TGTGCCAGCAGCGGAGACTCCTACGAGCAGTACTTC. Protein: CASSGDSYEQYF.